Here is one T cell receptor (beta chain) with its context. The entry originates in a study of blood T cell repertoires in COVID-19. V trimming: 3 bases; J trimming: 2 bases; junction bases outside the gene matches: 10. CDR1 and CDR2 (germline): SGHDT, YYEEEE. The length of the CDR3 is 16 residues. Per the original methods: Estimation of nucleated cell counts was performed using reference gene primer amplification. Data came from immunoSEQ multiplex PCR; TCRdb stores just in-frame clones and leaves some out. V, J and clone size were drawn from that table, and D and trimming were deduced from the DNA. The sample consists of fewer than 200,000 clones, less than 90% of them appearing once.

Sequenced sample: peripheral blood. The rearrangement joins TRBV5-6 to TRBJ1-1, with 7 nucleotides matching TRBD1. This TCR was recovered from a man between 65 and 79 years old with active or convalescent COVID-19. The CDR3 DNA sequence: TGTGCCAGCAGCTCCCCCGGGACAGCACTAAACACTGAAGCTTTCTTT. This sequence encodes CASSSPGTALNTEAFF.